This T cell receptor beta chain was recovered during a study of T cells in Graves' hyperthyroidism and ophthalmopathy (dated by TCRdb to the late 2010s). Regarding the study in general: Peripheral blood was sampled at the time of initial diagnosis, prior to any treatment. A discovery cohort of about a hundred patients, roughly 43 with Graves' ophthalmopathy and 57 with stable Graves' hyperthyroidism, was used to find distinguishing TCR V-J signatures. Prospective prediction of ophthalmopathy was tested in an independent validation cohort of some 19 hyperthyroidism patients and approximately 17 patients who later progressed to ophthalmopathy. The 100 discovery patients were randomly divided into training and test sets at a 7:3 ratio. In addition, the study compared T-cell repertoires in thyroid tissue and in blood from about six Graves' hyperthyroidism patients. After blood sampling, hyperthyroidism patients were treated with methimazole at a starting dose of 30 mg daily, and ophthalmopathy patients were treated with high-dose intravenous methylprednisolone. The paper reports TCR Vbeta CDR3 sequencing of approximately 140 peripheral blood samples: around 45 ophthalmopathy, under 80 hyperthyroidism and approximately 17 progressor patients.

A patient counted as having stable Graves' hyperthyroidism if no progression to ophthalmopathy occurred over 18 months of follow-up. Hyperthyroidism patients were newly diagnosed, with disease duration under 2 months, and aged 18 to 65 years. Any patient with an uncontrolled infection, another autoimmune disease, pregnancy or lactation was excluded. Diagnoses were based on clinical symptoms, serum thyroxine and TRAb, thyroid ultrasound and orbital computed tomography. PBMCs were separated from under 11 ml of fresh peripheral blood using Ficoll-Paque density gradient centrifugation. Trizol reagent was used to extract total RNA, and RNA quality was then checked on an Agilent 2100 Bioanalyzer. What the authors observed across the whole study: Most expanded thyroid clonotypes (frequency above 0.001) were also found in blood, which suggests that blood repertoires may mirror thyroid immune responses. A 13 V-J signature model separated ophthalmopathy from stable hyperthyroidism, with approximately 87% sensitivity and roughly 81% specificity in cross-validation and 80%/75% in testing. Sample size was not statistically predetermined, and blinding of investigators to group allocation was not performed. During validation, the model predicted progression to ophthalmopathy a median of roughly six months ahead of onset, with almost 71% sensitivity and under 85% specificity.

Amplification of TCR beta CDR3 regions was carried out from RNA transcripts. For the first round of RT-PCR on the TCR CDR3, the HTBI primer set was used together with the Qiagen OneStep RT-PCR kit. Libraries were constructed in a second round of multiplex PCR, after which size selection and purification were carried out. Sequencing of the libraries was done on an Illumina HiSeq2000 using paired-end 100 bp reads. Per the source publication's procedure: Raw data were processed with SOAPnuke, discarding reads with adapters, uncalled bases, mean Phred below 15, or no exact constant-primer or identifier match. High-quality paired reads were merged with COPE v1.2.5, and unique nucleotide sequences were defined as clonotypes. MiTCR v1.1 was used to align the clonotypes against IMGT TRBV, TRBD and TRBJ reference segments. The analysis included only V-J combinations with a frequency above 0.0001, which together covered approximately 99% of the repertoires. A TCS score was defined as the ratio between F50 (clonal expansion) and ExV (chaos), using BLOSUM62-based TCRdist between CDR3 peptides within each V-J. Welch's t-statistics and random forest reduced roughly 530 V-J features to 10 to 15, which were used in a naive Bayes classifier (R e1071). The public reads were reanalyzed by TCRdb: fastp trimming at Q25, MiXCR alignment, in-frame beta chains only. CDR3 protein sequences are deduplicated, and each keeps its most common genes and DNA. Here the V and J calls rest on TCRdb's processing, not on the authors' analysis. Across this sample there are 700,000 or so distinct CDR3 sequences, with less than 20% seen only once. The top ten constitute around 7.7% of the sample.

V is pruned by 7 bases and J by 4 bases, leaving 2 bases of the junction without a gene match. The germline V gene supplies CDR1 SGHAT and CDR2 FQNNGV. The CDR3 spans 14 residues, from the cysteine through the phenylalanine. Only the CDR3 region is kept as DNA, spanning 42 bases read in frame from base 1. In this sample, this clonotype turned up many times. Its cognate antigen has yet to be identified. No base quality information exists; no much larger clone differs at one position. The source of this sequence is a man between 18 and 35 years old with Graves' hyperthyroidism. Material: blood. The sequence is built from TRBV11-2 and TRBJ2-3; TRBD2 lines up with 13 middle nucleotides. CDR3 sequence: CASTGLAGADTQYF. Read as DNA, the sequence is TGTGCCAGCACTGGACTAGCGGGAGCAGATACGCAGTATTTT.